This entry describes one T cell receptor beta chain. There is no known antigen for this receptor. No per-base quality is available; no much larger clone lies one base away. Peripheral blood CD8+ and CD4+ T cells from healthy donors, Susac syndrome patients and multiple sclerosis patients were profiled using high-throughput TCR beta sequencing. Healthy donors were included as age- and sex-matched controls. Bulk CD8+ and CD4+ T cells were purified by magnetic negative isolation, while CD8+ TEMRA cells were enriched using FACS. Blood was collected in EDTA tubes and processed within 24 hours, with PBMCs isolated through density gradient centrifugation. PBMCs intended for TCR sequencing were frozen in liquid nitrogen and were later thawed in a 37 degrees C water bath. The sorted or isolated CD4+, CD8+ and CD8+ TEMRA cells reached a purity of at least 90%. The data belong to a study of CD8 T cells in Susac syndrome (dated by TCRdb to about 2019). Turning to the overall study: Repertoire sequencing was used to test whether CD8+ T cell activation and differentiation in Susac syndrome was antigen driven. Here is what the overall study found, with its caveats: The number of individuals in the TCR sequencing and HLA analysis was recognized as being relatively small.

The trim is 6 bases for V and 4 bases for J, with a gap of 15 bases between the germline ends. From cysteine to phenylalanine, the CDR3 is 15 amino acids long. Only the CDR3 DNA stays, 45 bases, in frame from base 1. CDR1 and CDR2, per the germline V gene, are SNHLY and FYNNEI. RNA was extracted using the RNeasy kit, and roughly 0.5 to 1 microgram was reverse transcribed with random hexamers. The immunoSEQ multiplex PCR assay, which covers 54 Vbeta and 13 Jbeta segments, was used to amplify TCR beta CDR3 regions. PCR amplification bias was corrected by using a synthetic template baseline for primer optimization and computational correction. On the study's bioinformatics: Reads were assigned to V, D and J genes according to IMGT and analyzed in immunoSEQ Analyzer, with only productive sequences retained. Clonality was calculated as one minus the Shannon entropy normalized by log2 of the number of productive unique sequences. Public and private clones were assessed among the 100 most prevalent clones of each patient and control. A clone was defined as Susac-specific if it was absent from the healthy and MS cohorts, from about 1,100 published viral clones and from other ImmuneACCESS disease sequences. The public reads were quality trimmed at Q25 with fastp and then assembled into clones with MiXCR by TCRdb, keeping productive beta chains. Rows with a matching CDR3 protein are joined into one entry that keeps the most common DNA and genes. These V and J calls rely on TCRdb rather than the paper's analysis. Counted in this sample were 110,000 or so distinct CDR3 sequences; approximately 96% of them appeared once. More than 0.095% of the sample goes to the ten largest clones.

The rearranged chain carries TRBV2 and TRBJ2-2; no confident D gene assignment can be made. This TCR came from a human donor in good health. The source material was CD4+ T cells from PBMCs. The DNA sequence is as follows: TGTGCCAGCAGAGGTCCGGGTCGGGTCACCGGGGAGCTGTTTTTT. Its product reads: CASRGPGRVTGELFF. Outside the CDR3, residues come from the reference TRBV2 and TRBJ2-2 proteins, so the full variable domain is: EPEVTQTPSHQVTQMGQEVILRCVPISNHLYFYWYRQILGQKVEFLVSFYNNEISEKSEIFDDQFSVERPDGSNFTLKIRSTKLEDSAMYFCASRGPGRVTGELFFGEGSRLTVL.